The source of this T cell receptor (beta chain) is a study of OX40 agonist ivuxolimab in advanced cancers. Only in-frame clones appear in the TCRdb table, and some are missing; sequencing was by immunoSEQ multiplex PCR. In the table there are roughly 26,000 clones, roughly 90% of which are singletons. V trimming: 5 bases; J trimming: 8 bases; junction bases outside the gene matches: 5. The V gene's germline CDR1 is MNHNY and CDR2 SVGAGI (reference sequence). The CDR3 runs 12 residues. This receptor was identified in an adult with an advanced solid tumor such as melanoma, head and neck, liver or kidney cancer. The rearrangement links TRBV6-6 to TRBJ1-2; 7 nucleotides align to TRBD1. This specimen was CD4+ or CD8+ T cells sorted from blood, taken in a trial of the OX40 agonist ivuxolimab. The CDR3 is CASSTTGDGYTF. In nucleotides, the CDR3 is TGTGCCAGCAGTACCACAGGGGACGGCTACACCTTC.